This T cell receptor (beta chain) was recovered during a study of cytomegalovirus exposure and HLA in healthy donors. Study outcomes and limitations: Certain sequence variants were highly shared and formed a cluster, and this cluster was likely a sequencing artifact. Reportedly, TCR beta sequences accurately predicted HLA-A and HLA-B alleles in most subjects. In a later analysis, common viral pathogens appeared linked to several of the most significant clusters. Later on, an analysis tied 15,000 or so TCR beta sequences to HLA alleles at 0.05 false discovery rate.

As concerns this clone: Its antigen is currently unknown. The junction departs from the called germline gene at one end, perhaps through a read error.

Both 60 Vbeta primers and 13 Jbeta primers went into the PCR. Measured with immunoSEQ multiplex PCR; TCRdb has only the in-frame clones, and not every one. In the table there are some 97,000 clones, roughly 83% of which are singletons. The CDR3 has 13 residues. The V gene's germline CDR1 is SEHNR and CDR2 FQNEAQ (reference sequence). The sequenced material came from PBMCs. This TCR derives from a female donor in good health and CMV-seropositive. The genes are TRBV7-9 and TRBJ2-7, with TRBD2 as a possible D gene (5 bases). The CDR3 DNA follows: TGTTCCAGCACATCTCGGGGCTCCTACGAGCAGTACTTC. Protein product: CSSTSRGSYEQYF.